The present entry profiles one TCR beta chain with its context. Its target is not known. This sample is drawn from a study of cytomegalovirus exposure and HLA in healthy donors. Sequenced by immunoSEQ multiplex PCR; TCRdb stores in-frame clones only, minus some. The table lists some 46,000 clones, about 93% of them singletons. V dropped 3 bases and J dropped 0 bases, with 4 bases sitting between them. The CDR3 covers 12 residues. The V gene's germline CDR1 is SGHNT and CDR2 YYREEE (reference sequence). General study results and limits: Subsequent analysis revealed that first-cohort TCR clusters tended to co-occur in the approximately 120 validation repertoires.

V and J are TRBV5-4 and TRBJ2-7; no reliable D call. Material for sequencing was PBMCs. The TCR was taken from a young man in good health and CMV-seronegative. Here the CDR3 DNA reads TGTGCCAGCAGCTCTAGCTCCTACGAGCAGTACTTC. This sequence encodes CASSSSSYEQYF.